Listed here is a single T cell receptor beta chain. Its antigen is not known. The data originate from a study of CD4 T cells in relation to SARS-CoV-2 and coronaviruses. The CDR3 is 15 amino acids. The V segment lost 5 bases and the J segment 3 bases; nucleotides outside the gene matches: 7. Germline-derived CDR1 and CDR2 are SEHNR and FQNEAQ (reference sequence). Assay used: immunoSEQ multiplex PCR; TCRdb lists only in-frame clones, some missing. In the table there are approximately 17,000 clones, 79% of which are singletons. CD4+ T cells from unexposed donors were obtained before the COVID-19 pandemic (2011-2018). CD4+ T cells were isolated from the cells after around eleven days of culture.

Sequences were obtained from CD4+ T cells from PBMCs, cultured in vitro. This TCR came from a human donor in good health. V usage is TRBV7-9 and J usage is TRBJ2-1, with TRBD2 matching over 7 bases. The CDR3 here is CASSPERGRYNEQFF. CDR3 nucleotides: TGTGCCAGCAGCCCTGAGCGGGGACGCTACAATGAGCAGTTCTTC. The whole variable domain, remainder taken from reference TRBV7-9 and TRBJ2-1, is DTGVSQNPRHKITKRGQNVTFRCDPISEHNRLYWYRQTLGQGPEFLTYFQNEAQLEKSRLLSDRFSAERPKGSFSTLEIQRTEQGDSAMYLCASSPERGRYNEQFFGPGTRLTVL.